This note documents a single T cell receptor (beta chain) sequence. No antigen is known for it. Profiled with immunoSEQ multiplex PCR; TCRdb holds only in-frame clones, not every one. The sample shows 15,000 to 20,000 clones, approximately 91% of them seen only once. V lost 7 bases, J lost 4 bases, and 6 bases stayed unmatched. The CDR3 loop spans 13 amino acids. Germline CDR1 reads SQVTM; CDR2 reads ANQGSEA. This entry belongs to a study of lymphopenia after photon versus proton radiotherapy. Overall study results and limits: Only patients who died were analyzed for survival; proton advantage is unproven. After the lymphocyte nadir, photon-treated repertoires showed oligoclonal expansion, especially of CD8+ Temra cells. Photon-treated patients lost naive T cells and TCR diversity; proton-treated stayed stable.

This specimen was peripheral blood, taken from a patient treated with proton-based radiotherapy. This clonotype originated in a woman aged 60-75 years with cholangiocarcinoma. Some clones in this sample may be carry-over from other donors' samples. The V gene is TRBV29-1, the J gene TRBJ2-2, with 7 bases lining up with TRBD1. CDR3 sequence (DNA): TGCAGCGCCCGGGACAGTTCCACCGGGGAGCTGTTTTTT. Translating gives CSARDSSTGELFF.